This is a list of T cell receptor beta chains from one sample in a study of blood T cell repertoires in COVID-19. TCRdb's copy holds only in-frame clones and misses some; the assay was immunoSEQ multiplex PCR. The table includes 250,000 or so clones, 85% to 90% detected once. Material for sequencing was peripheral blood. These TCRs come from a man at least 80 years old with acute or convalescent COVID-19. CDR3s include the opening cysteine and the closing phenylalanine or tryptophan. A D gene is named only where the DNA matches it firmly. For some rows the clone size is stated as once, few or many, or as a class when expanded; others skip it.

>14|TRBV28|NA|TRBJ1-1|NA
CASGQQGPSTEAFF
TGTGCCAGCGGACAGCAGGGGCCCAGCACTGAAGCTTTCTTT
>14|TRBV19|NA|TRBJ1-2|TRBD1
CASSLDRVGSGYTF
TGTGCCAGTAGTCTTGACAGGGTTGGATCTGGCTACACCTTC
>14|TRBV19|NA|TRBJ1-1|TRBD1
CASSQGQAYTEAFF
TGTGCCAGTAGCCAAGGACAGGCCTACACTGAAGCTTTCTTT
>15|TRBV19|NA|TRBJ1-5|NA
CASSIQGVGNQPQHF
TGTGCCAGTAGTATACAAGGGGTCGGCAATCAGCCCCAGCATTTT
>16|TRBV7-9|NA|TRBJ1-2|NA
CASSLSNGQINYGYTF
TGTGCCAGCAGCCTCTCTAACGGACAGATTAACTATGGCTACACCTTC
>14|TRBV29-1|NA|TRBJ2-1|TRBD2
CSIRTSGRYNEQFF
TGCAGCATTAGGACTAGCGGGAGGTACAATGAGCAGTTCTTC
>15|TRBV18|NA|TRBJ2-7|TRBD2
CASLPAGGANGEQYF
TGTGCCAGCTTACCCGCGGGGGGCGCGAACGGAGAGCAGTACTTC
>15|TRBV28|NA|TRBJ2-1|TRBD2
CATKRGLAGSNEQFF
TGTGCCACCAAGCGGGGGCTAGCGGGATCCAATGAGCAGTTCTTC
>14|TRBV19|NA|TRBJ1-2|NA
CASSILTQGPGYTF
TGTGCCAGTAGTATACTCACGCAGGGGCCTGGCTACACCTTC
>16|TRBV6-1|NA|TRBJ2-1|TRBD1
CASSEYGTGAYNEQFF
TGTGCCAGCAGTGAATACGGGACAGGGGCCTACAATGAGCAGTTCTTC
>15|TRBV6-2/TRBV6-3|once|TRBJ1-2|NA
CASSPTRQVVAGYTF
TGTGCCAGCAGTCCAACTCGACAGGTGGTCGCTGGCTACACCTTC
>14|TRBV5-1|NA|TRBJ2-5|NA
CASSLEQVQETQYF
TGCGCCAGCAGCTTGGAACAGGTCCAAGAGACCCAGTACTTC
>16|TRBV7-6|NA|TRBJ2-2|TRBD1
CASSKTGTASFGGLFF
TGTGCCAGCAGCAAAACCGGGACAGCTTCTTTCGGTGGGCTGTTTTTT
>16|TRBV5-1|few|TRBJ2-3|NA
CASSPGSTTSTDTQYF
TGCGCCAGCAGCCCGGGATCGACTACTAGCACAGATACGCAGTATTTT
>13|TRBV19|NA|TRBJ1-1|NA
CASSSGVNTEAFF
TGTGCCAGTAGCTCGGGAGTGAACACTGAAGCTTTCTTT
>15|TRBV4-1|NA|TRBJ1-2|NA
CASSQAGDRSGGYTF
TGCGCCAGCAGCCAAGCCGGCGACAGATCCGGTGGCTACACCTTC
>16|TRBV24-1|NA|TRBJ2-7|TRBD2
CATSDSFSGRADEQYF
TGTGCCACCAGTGACTCATTTAGCGGGAGGGCCGACGAGCAGTACTTC
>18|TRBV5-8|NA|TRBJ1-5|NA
CASSPGSLITYSNQPQHF
TGTGCCAGCAGCCCGGGATCGTTGATAACTTATAGCAATCAGCCCCAGCATTTT
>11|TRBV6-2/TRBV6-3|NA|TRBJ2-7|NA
CASSSSGTQYF
TGTGCCAGCAGTTCGTCCGGGACACAGTACTTC
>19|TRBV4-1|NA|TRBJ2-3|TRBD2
CASSQDGRGGLPSTDTQYF
TGCGCCAGCAGCCAAGACGGGAGGGGGGGACTTCCTAGCACAGATACGCAGTATTTT
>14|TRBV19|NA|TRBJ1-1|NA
CASSISAGSTEAFF
TGTGCCAGTAGTATCTCGGCGGGAAGCACTGAAGCTTTCTTT
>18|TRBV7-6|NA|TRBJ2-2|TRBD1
CASSSTLLTGGQTGELFF
TGTGCCAGCAGCTCGACTCTCCTGACAGGGGGCCAAACCGGGGAGCTGTTTTTT
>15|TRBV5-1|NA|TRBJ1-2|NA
CASSPGGSANYGYTF
TGCGCCAGCAGTCCCGGCGGGAGCGCTAACTATGGCTACACCTTC
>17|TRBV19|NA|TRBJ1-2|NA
CASSILRNRSANYGYTF
TGTGCCAGTAGTATATTGAGGAATAGATCGGCTAACTATGGCTACACCTTC
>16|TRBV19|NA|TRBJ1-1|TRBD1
CASSWSLDRAATEAFF
TGTGCCAGTAGTTGGTCTTTGGACAGGGCGGCCACTGAAGCTTTCTTT
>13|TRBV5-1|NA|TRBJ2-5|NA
CASSFGAQETQYF
TGCGCCAGCAGTTTTGGGGCCCAAGAGACCCAGTACTTC
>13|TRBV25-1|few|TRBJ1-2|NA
CASSTGIRYGYTF
TGTGCCAGCTCGACCGGGATTCGCTATGGCTACACCTTC
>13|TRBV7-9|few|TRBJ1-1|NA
CASSLGGAPEAFF
TGTGCCAGCAGCTTGGGGGGGGCCCCTGAAGCTTTCTTT
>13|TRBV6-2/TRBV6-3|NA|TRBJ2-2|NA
CASSSQGTGELFF
TGTGCCAGCAGTTCACAGGGAACCGGGGAGCTGTTTTTT
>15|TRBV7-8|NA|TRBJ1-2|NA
CASSPGRHSNYGYTF
TGTGCCAGCAGCCCAGGTAGACATTCTAACTATGGCTACACCTTC